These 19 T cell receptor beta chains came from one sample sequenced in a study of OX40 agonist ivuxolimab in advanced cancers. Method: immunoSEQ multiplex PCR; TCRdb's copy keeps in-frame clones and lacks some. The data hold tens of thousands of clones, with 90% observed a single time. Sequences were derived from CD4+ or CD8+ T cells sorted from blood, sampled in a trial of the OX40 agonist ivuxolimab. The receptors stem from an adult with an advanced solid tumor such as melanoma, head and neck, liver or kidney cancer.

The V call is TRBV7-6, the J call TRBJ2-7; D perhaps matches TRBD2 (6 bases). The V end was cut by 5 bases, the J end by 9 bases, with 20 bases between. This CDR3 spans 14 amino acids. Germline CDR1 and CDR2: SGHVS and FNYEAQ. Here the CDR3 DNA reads TGTGCCAGCAGCAATAACCTTCGGGGGACGGCGCAGTACTTC. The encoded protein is CASSNNLRGTAQYF.

The CDR3 protein is CSVGGFGGYTF. CDR3 coding DNA: TGCAGCGTTGGGGGATTCGGAGGCTACACCTTC. The V and J genes are TRBV29-1 and TRBJ1-2, with D hard to call. The V gene's germline CDR1 is SQVTM and CDR2 ANQGSEA. V lost 4 bases to trimming and J lost 8 bases, with 11 bases between them. This CDR3 has 11 residues.

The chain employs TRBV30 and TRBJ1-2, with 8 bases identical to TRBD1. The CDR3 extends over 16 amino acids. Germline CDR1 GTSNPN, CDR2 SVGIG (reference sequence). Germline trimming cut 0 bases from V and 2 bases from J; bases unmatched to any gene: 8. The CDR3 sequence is CAWSVSRTGRNYGYTF. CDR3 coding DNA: TGTGCCTGGAGTGTTTCTCGGACAGGGAGGAACTATGGCTACACCTTC.

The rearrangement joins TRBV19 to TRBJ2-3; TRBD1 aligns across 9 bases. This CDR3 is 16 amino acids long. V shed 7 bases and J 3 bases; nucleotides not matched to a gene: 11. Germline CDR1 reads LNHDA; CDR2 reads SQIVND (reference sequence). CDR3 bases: TGTGCCAGTACTAATGGACAGGGGCGAACGACAGATACGCAGTATTTT. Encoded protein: CASTNGQGRTTDTQYF.

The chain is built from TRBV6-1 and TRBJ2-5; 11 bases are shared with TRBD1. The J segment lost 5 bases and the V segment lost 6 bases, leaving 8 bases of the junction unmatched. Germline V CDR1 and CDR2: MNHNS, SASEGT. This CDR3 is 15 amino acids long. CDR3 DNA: TGTGCCAGCAGGGGTGGACAGGGGGCGTTGGAGACCCAGTACTTC. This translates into CASRGGQGALETQYF.

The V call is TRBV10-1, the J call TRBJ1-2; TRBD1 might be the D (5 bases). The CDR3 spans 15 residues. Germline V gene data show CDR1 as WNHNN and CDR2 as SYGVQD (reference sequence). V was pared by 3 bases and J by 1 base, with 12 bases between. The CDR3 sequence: CASSDGTGGNYGYTF. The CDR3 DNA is TGCGCCAGCAGTGACGGGACTGGGGGTAACTATGGCTACACCTTC.

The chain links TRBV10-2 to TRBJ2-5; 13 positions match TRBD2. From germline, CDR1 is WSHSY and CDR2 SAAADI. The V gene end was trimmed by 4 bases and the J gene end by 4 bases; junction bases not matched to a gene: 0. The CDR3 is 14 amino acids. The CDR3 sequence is CASSGTSGGETQYF. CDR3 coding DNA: TGCGCCAGCAGTGGGACTAGCGGGGGAGAGACCCAGTACTTC.

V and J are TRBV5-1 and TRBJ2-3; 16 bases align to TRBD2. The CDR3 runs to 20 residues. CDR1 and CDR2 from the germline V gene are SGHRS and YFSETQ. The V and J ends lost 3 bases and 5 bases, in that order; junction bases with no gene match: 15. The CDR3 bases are TGCGCCAGCAGCTATTATCCGGGACTAGCGGGGGGGCCGAGGAGAGATACGCAGTATTTT. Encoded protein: CASSYYPGLAGGPRRDTQYF.

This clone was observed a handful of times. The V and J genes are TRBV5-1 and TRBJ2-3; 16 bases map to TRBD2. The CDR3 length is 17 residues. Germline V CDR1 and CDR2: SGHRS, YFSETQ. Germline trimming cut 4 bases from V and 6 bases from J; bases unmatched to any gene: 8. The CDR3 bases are TGCGCCAGCAGCGCGGGGACTAGCGGGGGGGCCGGTGATACGCAGTATTTT. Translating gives CASSAGTSGGAGDTQYF.

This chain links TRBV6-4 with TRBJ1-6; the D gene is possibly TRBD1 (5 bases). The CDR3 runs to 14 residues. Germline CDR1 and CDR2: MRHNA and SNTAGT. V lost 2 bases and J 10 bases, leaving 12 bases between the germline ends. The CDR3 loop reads CASSDPRVSSPLHF. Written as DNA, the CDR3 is TGTGCCAGCAGTGACCCCAGGGTAAGCTCACCCCTCCACTTT.

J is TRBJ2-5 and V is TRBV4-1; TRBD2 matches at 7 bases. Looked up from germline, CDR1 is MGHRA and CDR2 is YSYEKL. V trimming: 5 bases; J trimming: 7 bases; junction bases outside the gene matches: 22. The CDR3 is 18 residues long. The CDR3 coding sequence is TGCGCCAGCAGCTCGCCCCCCGGGAGCGGGGAGGGTATCTGGACCCAGTACTTC. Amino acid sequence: CASSSPPGSGEGIWTQYF.

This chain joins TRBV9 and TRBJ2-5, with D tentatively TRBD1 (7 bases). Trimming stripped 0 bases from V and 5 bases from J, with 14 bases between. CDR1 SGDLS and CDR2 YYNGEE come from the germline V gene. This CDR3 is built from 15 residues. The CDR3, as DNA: TGTGCCAGCAGCGTAGCCGCAGGGGGGAGGGAGACCCAGTACTTC. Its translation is CASSVAAGGRETQYF.

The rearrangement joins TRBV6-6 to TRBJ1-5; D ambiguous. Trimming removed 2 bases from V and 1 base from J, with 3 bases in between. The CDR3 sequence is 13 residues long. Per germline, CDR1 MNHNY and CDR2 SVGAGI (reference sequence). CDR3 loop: CASSYRSNQPQHF. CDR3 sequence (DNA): TGTGCCAGCAGTTACAGGAGCAATCAGCCCCAGCATTTT.

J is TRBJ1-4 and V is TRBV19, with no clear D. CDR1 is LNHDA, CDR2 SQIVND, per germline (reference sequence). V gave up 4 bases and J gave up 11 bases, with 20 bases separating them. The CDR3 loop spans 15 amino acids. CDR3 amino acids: CASSKRRREGMKLFF. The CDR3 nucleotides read TGTGCCAGTAGTAAGCGGCGGAGGGAGGGTATGAAACTGTTTTTT.

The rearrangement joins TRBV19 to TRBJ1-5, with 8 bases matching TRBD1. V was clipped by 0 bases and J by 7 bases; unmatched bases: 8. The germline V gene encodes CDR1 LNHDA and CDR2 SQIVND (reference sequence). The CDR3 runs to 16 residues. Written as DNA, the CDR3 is TGTGCCAGTAGTATAGAGGGCCAGGGGGCTCGGCAGCCCCAGCATTTT. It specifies CASSIEGQGARQPQHF.

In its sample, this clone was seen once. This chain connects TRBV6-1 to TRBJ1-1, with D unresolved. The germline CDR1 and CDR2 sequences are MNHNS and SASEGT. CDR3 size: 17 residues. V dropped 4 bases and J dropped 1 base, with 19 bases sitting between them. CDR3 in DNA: TGTGCCAGCAGTGGGACCTACATGGTTATTGGGAACACTGAAGCTTTCTTT. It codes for CASSGTYMVIGNTEAFF.

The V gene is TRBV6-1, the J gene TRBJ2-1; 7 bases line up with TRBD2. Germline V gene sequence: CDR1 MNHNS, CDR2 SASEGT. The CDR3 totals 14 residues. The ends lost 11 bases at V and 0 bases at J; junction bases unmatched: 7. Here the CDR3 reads CAGGGGASYNEQFF. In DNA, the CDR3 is TGTGCCGGGGGGGGTGGCGCCTCCTACAATGAGCAGTTCTTC.

The CDR3 nucleotides are TGTGCCAGCAGTTCCTGGACGGGGTATCAGCCCCAGCATTTT. The encoded protein is CASSSWTGYQPQHF. This chain uses TRBV6-6 with TRBJ1-5; D unresolved. There are 14 residues in the CDR3. With 4 bases removed from V and 5 bases from J, the gap between germline ends came to 12 bases. CDR1 MNHNY and CDR2 SVGAGI come from the germline V gene (reference sequence).

CDR3 sequence: CASSSRASPYNEQFF. The CDR3 bases are TGTGCCAGCAGCTCCCGAGCTAGCCCCTACAATGAGCAGTTCTTC. The chain employs TRBV9 and TRBJ2-1; D perhaps matches TRBD2 (5 bases). The CDR3 consists of 15 residues. Germline V gene sequence: CDR1 SGDLS, CDR2 YYNGEE. V gave up 4 bases and J gave up 2 bases, with 13 bases separating them.